The 29 T cell receptor beta chains below come from one sample, sequenced in a study of shared clonotypes between healthy human individuals. Terminally differentiated effector memory CD45RA+ cells were left out of the naive CD8 fraction, which was CD45RO-negative and positively selected for CCR7. The table came from immunoSEQ multiplex PCR; TCRdb's copy has only in-frame clones and leaves some out. Among 550,000 to 750,000 clones listed, 92% were seen once. Sequenced: naive CD8+ T cells sorted from blood. These receptors all come from a man between 25 and 39 years old in good health.

The V gene is TRBV19, the J gene TRBJ1-5; no clear D gene. The CDR3 runs 15 residues. The germline V and J ends were trimmed by 2 bases and 0 bases, with 8 bases remaining between them. The germline V gene has CDR1 LNHDA and CDR2 SQIVND (reference sequence). Here the CDR3 reads CASSILSHSNQPQHF. DNA for the CDR3: TGTGCCAGTAGTATATTGAGTCATAGCAATCAGCCCCAGCATTTT.

The chain couples TRBV10-1 to TRBJ1-1; D not certain. Looked up from germline, CDR1 is WNHNN and CDR2 is SYGVQD (reference sequence). The length of the CDR3 is 13 residues. V shed 4 bases and J shed 1 base, with 7 bases lying between them. CDR3 coding DNA: TGCGCCAGCAGTGTAGGCACGAACACTGAAGCTTTCTTT. This sequence encodes CASSVGTNTEAFF.

The J gene is TRBJ2-7, the V gene TRBV27; D may be TRBD1 or TRBD2 (5 bases each). The germline V and J ends were trimmed by 8 bases and 3 bases, with 11 bases remaining between them. This CDR3 spans 12 amino acids. Germline values: CDR1 MNHEY, CDR2 SMNVEV (reference sequence). The DNA of the CDR3 is TGTGCCAGCGGGACGGCTAACTACGAGCAGTACTTC. Its protein is CASGTANYEQYF.

The chain links TRBV5-4 to TRBJ2-5; possibly TRBD2 for D (5 bases). Germline V gives CDR1 SGHNT, CDR2 YYREEE (reference sequence). V lost 1 base, J lost 5 bases, and 12 bases lay in between. This CDR3 contains 14 residues. The CDR3 spells CASSLLPSSETQYF. The CDR3 DNA follows: TGTGCCAGCAGCTTGTTGCCTAGCTCCGAGACCCAGTACTTC. The variable domain in full, completed from reference TRBV5-4 and TRBJ2-5, reads ETGVTQSPTHLIKTRGQQVTLRCSSQSGHNTVSWYQQALGQGPQFIFQYYREEENGRGNFPPRFSGLQFPNYSSELNVNALELDDSALYLCASSLLPSSETQYFGPGTRLLVL.

This clone was seen just once. This sample includes further DNA sequences coding for the same CDR3. The chain carries TRBV11-2 and TRBJ1-3; D gene ambiguous. The germline V and J ends were trimmed by 1 base and 6 bases, with 7 bases remaining between them. The V gene's germline CDR1 is SGHAT and CDR2 FQNNGV. The CDR3 has 13 amino acids. CDR3 sequence (DNA): TGTGCCAGCAGCTTAGGGACCTTAAACACCATATATTTT. Protein: CASSLGTLNTIYF.

CDR3 residues: CASSPGASVGELFF. For the CDR3, the DNA is TGTGCCAGCAGCCCGGGGGCTAGCGTCGGGGAGCTGTTTTTT. The chain uses TRBV9 and TRBJ2-2; D possibly uses TRBD1 or TRBD2 (6 bases each). Germline CDR1 is SGDLS and CDR2 is YYNGEE. The V end lost 4 bases, the J end lost 7 bases, and 14 bases lay between the germline ends. The CDR3 extends over 14 amino acids.

The gene calls are TRBV14 and TRBJ2-7; D unclear. Germline values: CDR1 SGHDN, CDR2 FVKESK. This CDR3 is 15 amino acids long. The V end lost 0 bases, the J end lost 2 bases, and 11 bases lay between the germline ends. The CDR3 here is CASSQEGFGPYEQYF. The CDR3, as DNA: TGTGCCAGCAGCCAAGAAGGGTTCGGGCCCTACGAGCAGTACTTC.

This chain connects TRBV19 to TRBJ1-5; D may be TRBD1 (5 bases). The ends were cut back, 5 bases at V and 3 bases at J, with 8 bases in the middle. CDR1 and CDR2 from the germline V gene are LNHDA and SQIVND (reference sequence). This CDR3 is built from 13 residues. The DNA of the CDR3 is TGTGCCAGTAGTCCCGGGACCAATCAGCCCCAGCATTTT. It yields the protein CASSPGTNQPQHF.

For this clone: The same CDR3 also results from other DNA sequences found in this sample. The rearrangement joins TRBV29-1 to TRBJ2-7; tentative D call: TRBD2 (7 bases). In germline, CDR1 is SQVTM, CDR2 ANQGSEA. CDR3 length equals 12 residues. V lost 4 bases to trimming and J lost 2 bases, with 9 bases between them. CDR3 DNA: TGCAGCGTTGGGGGGGGCACCTACGAGCAGTACTTC. The encoded protein is CSVGGGTYEQYF.

Comments on this clone: The sample carries other DNA sequences with the same CDR3. The J gene is TRBJ2-7, the V gene TRBV11-2, with 9 nucleotides matching TRBD2. Germline-derived CDR1 and CDR2 are SGHAT and FQNNGV. The CDR3 consists of 14 residues. The V and J ends lost 6 bases and 4 bases, in that order; junction bases with no gene match: 7. The CDR3 nucleotides read TGTGCCAGCAGTTTTAGCGGGAGTTCGTACGAGCAGTACTTC. It specifies CASSFSGSSYEQYF.

CDR3 sequence: CASSSTGAYEQYF. CDR3 DNA sequence: TGTGCCAGCAGTTCGACTGGGGCCTACGAGCAGTACTTC. The chain carries TRBV6-5 and TRBJ2-7; D call uncertain. Germline-derived CDR1 and CDR2 are MNHEY and SVGAGI. Trimming removed 4 bases from V and 2 bases from J, with 9 bases in between. CDR3 length: 13 amino acids.

This chain links TRBV27 with TRBJ2-5; 14 bases match TRBD2. Germline CDR1 MNHEY, CDR2 SMNVEV (reference sequence). The CDR3 spans 16 residues. Trimming cost V 6 bases and J 3 bases; bases outside gene matches: 6. CDR3 amino acids: CASRKGLAGVEETQYF. For the CDR3, the DNA is TGTGCCAGCAGAAAGGGACTAGCGGGAGTGGAAGAGACCCAGTACTTC.

This rearrangement joins TRBV7-9 to TRBJ2-7; 7 nucleotides match TRBD1. In germline, CDR1 is SEHNR, CDR2 FQNEAQ (reference sequence). With V trimmed by 4 bases and J by 2 bases, 14 bases remained unmatched. The CDR3 covers 17 residues. The CDR3 spells CASSSKPLDRVAYEQYF. CDR3 DNA sequence: TGTGCCAGCAGCTCCAAACCGCTCGACAGGGTCGCCTACGAGCAGTACTTC.

The chain recombines TRBV30 with TRBJ2-7; a weak D match, TRBD2 (5 bases). Germline V gives CDR1 GTSNPN, CDR2 SVGIG (reference sequence). The CDR3 runs to 15 residues. V was clipped by 2 bases and J by 4 bases, with 18 bases between them. The CDR3 sequence: CAWSNNPRETYEQYF. The CDR3 DNA follows: TGTGCCTGGAGTAACAACCCCCGGGAAACATACGAGCAGTACTTC.

The rearrangement joins TRBV5-1 to TRBJ1-2; no reliable D call. Germline assignment: CDR1 SGHRS and CDR2 YFSETQ. With 3 bases removed from V and 1 base from J, the gap between germline ends came to 22 bases. The CDR3 contains 18 residues. The CDR3 region has the DNA TGCGCCAGCAGCTCAATAAGACACCGACAAGCGCTTAACTATGGCTACACCTTC. Translated, it gives CASSSIRHRQALNYGYTF.

Details on this clone: Other DNA sequences in the sample encode the same CDR3. V is TRBV6-5 and J is TRBJ2-1; D may be TRBD1 (6 bases). V was shortened by 3 bases and J by 10 bases, with 7 bases between the two germline ends. Germline lookup yields CDR1 MNHEY and CDR2 SVGAGI. The CDR3 has 11 residues. CDR3 DNA sequence: TGTGCCAGCAGTTATGGGACAGAGCAGTTCTTC. Amino acid sequence: CASSYGTEQFF.

The rearrangement joins TRBV11-2 to TRBJ2-7; 7 bases are a match to TRBD2. J lost 3 bases, V lost 3 bases, and 14 bases had no gene match. The germline V gene has CDR1 SGHAT and CDR2 FQNNGV. The CDR3 totals 17 residues. CDR3 coding DNA: TGTGCCAGCAGCTTTTGGGCGGGAGCCACAATAGACTACGAGCAGTACTTC. Protein sequence: CASSFWAGATIDYEQYF. The variable domain in full, completed from reference TRBV11-2 and TRBJ2-7, reads EAGVAQSPRYKIIEKRQSVAFWCNPISGHATLYWYQQILGQGPKLLIQFQNNGVVDDSQLPKDRFSAERLKGVDSTLKIQPAKLEDSAVYLCASSFWAGATIDYEQYFGPGTRLTVT.

CDR3 loop: CASSISGRAFEQFF. The CDR3 coding sequence is TGTGCCAGCAGCATCAGCGGGAGGGCCTTTGAGCAGTTCTTC. The rearrangement joins TRBV9 to TRBJ2-1; 10 nucleotides align to TRBD2. Per the germline V gene, CDR1 is SGDLS and CDR2 is YYNGEE. J lost 9 bases, V lost 4 bases, and 7 bases had no gene match. This CDR3 is built from 14 residues.

The chain links TRBV25-1 to TRBJ2-7; D is possibly TRBD2 (6 bases). This CDR3 region has 13 residues. Per germline, CDR1 MGHDK and CDR2 SYGVNS. V was pared by 6 bases and J by 7 bases, with 16 bases between. CDR3: CASSLYGGNEQYF. In nucleotides, the CDR3 is TGTGCCAGCAGCCTCTATGGGGGGAATGAGCAGTACTTC.

This clone was seen just once. The V call is TRBV5-5, the J call TRBJ2-1; 8 bases align to TRBD1. Per germline, CDR1 SGHKS and CDR2 YYEKEE (reference sequence). CDR3 length: 15 residues. J gave up 1 base and V 2 bases, and 2 bases lay outside the gene matches. CDR3 coding DNA: TGTGCCAGCAGCTTCCAGGGGGCTTCCTACAATGAGCAGTTCTTC. Its protein is CASSFQGASYNEQFF.

The J gene is TRBJ1-1, the V gene TRBV4-1; no clear D gene. CDR3 length: 14 residues. Per germline, CDR1 MGHRA and CDR2 YSYEKL. Trimming took off 4 bases at V and 0 bases at J, with 9 bases between the two ends. CDR3 bases: TGCGCCAGCAGCCTTTGGTTTATGAACACTGAAGCTTTCTTT. Translation gives CASSLWFMNTEAFF.

This clone came up once. This sequence joins TRBV6-6 and TRBJ2-7; 8 bases map to TRBD1. Germline assignment: CDR1 MNHNY and CDR2 SVGAGI (reference sequence). The CDR3 consists of 13 residues. The junction had 3 bases not matched to a gene; V was cut back by 5 bases and J by 3 bases. In nucleotides, the CDR3 is TGTGCCAGCAGTAACGGACAGGGCTACGAGCAGTACTTC. Translating gives CASSNGQGYEQYF.

The gene calls are TRBV7-9 and TRBJ2-5, with D perhaps given as TRBD1 or TRBD2 (5 bases each). The germline gives CDR1 SEHNR, CDR2 FQNEAQ (reference sequence). The CDR3 is 14 residues long. Trimming removed 3 bases from V and 3 bases from J, with 11 bases in between. DNA for the CDR3: TGTGCCAGCAGCTTCTCCGGGACGGAAGAGACCCAGTACTTC. Its translation is CASSFSGTEETQYF.

On this clone itself: Germline is not matched at one junction end, which may reflect a read error. The chain joins TRBV7-7 to TRBJ2-2; possible D gene TRBD1, 5 bases. Germline CDR1 reads SSHAT; CDR2 reads FNYEAQ (reference sequence). The CDR3 covers 14 residues. CDR3 amino acids: CASSDQGPTGELFF. The CDR3, as DNA: TGTGCTAGCAGCGACCAGGGTCCCACCGGGGAGCTGTTTTTT. The full variable domain, in which reference TRBV7-7 and TRBJ2-2 provide the parts outside the CDR3, is GAGVSQSPRYKVTKRGQDVTLRCDPISSHATLYWYQQALGQGPEFLTYFNYEAQPDKSGLPSDRFSAERPEGSISTLTIQRTEQRDSAMYRCASSDQGPTGELFFGEGSRLTVL.

J is TRBJ1-5 and V is TRBV6-6, with TRBD1 matching over 7 bases. Trimming removed 2 bases from V and 3 bases from J; junction bases left unmatched: 1. This CDR3 region has 14 residues. Germline CDR1 and CDR2: MNHNY and SVGAGI (reference sequence). The CDR3 sequence is CASSYGTVNQPQHF. CDR3 in DNA: TGTGCCAGCAGTTACGGGACAGTCAATCAGCCCCAGCATTTT.

The chain joins TRBV7-3 to TRBJ2-3; no clear D gene. The CDR3 is 16 amino acids. V lost 4 bases and J lost 2, with 16 bases in between. Germline CDR1 reads SGHTA; CDR2 reads FQGTGA. The CDR3 is CASSSTTGRITDTQYF. DNA of the CDR3: TGTGCCAGCAGCTCCACTACCGGGCGGATCACAGATACGCAGTATTTT.

The V and J genes are TRBV13 and TRBJ2-2, with 8 bases lining up with TRBD1. Germline V lookup: CDR1 PRHDT, CDR2 FYEKMQ (reference sequence). Trimming removed 0 bases from V and 3 bases from J; junction bases left unmatched: 3. This CDR3 contains 16 residues. The CDR3 sequence: CASSLGQGAYTGELFF. CDR3 bases: TGTGCCAGCAGCTTAGGCCAGGGGGCTTACACCGGGGAGCTGTTTTTT.

The chain combines TRBV19 with TRBJ1-2; D unclear. This CDR3 comprises 10 residues. Germline V gene sequence: CDR1 LNHDA, CDR2 SQIVND (reference sequence). Between the trimmed V and J ends, which lost 8 bases and 11 bases, there was a span of 12 bases. CDR3 coding DNA: TGTGCCAGTGGCCAGGCCAGTTACACCTTC. This sequence encodes CASGQASYTF.

On this clone: The same CDR3 also results from other DNA sequences found in this sample. The gene calls are TRBV6-5 and TRBJ2-2, with a weak D call TRBD1 (5 bases). V was trimmed by 2 bases and J by 6 bases, leaving 7 bases between them. CDR1 and CDR2 from the germline V gene are MNHEY and SVGAGI. The CDR3 runs 13 residues. Here the CDR3 DNA reads TGTGCCAGCAGTTACCAGGGATCCGGGGAGCTGTTTTTT. Translation gives CASSYQGSGELFF.